This T cell receptor (beta chain) was captured in a study of shared T cell receptors in the human thymus. The table came from immunoSEQ multiplex PCR; TCRdb's copy has only in-frame clones and leaves some out. The table records roughly 660,000 clones, around 89% of them present only once. The CDR3 runs to 16 residues. Germline CDR1 and CDR2: LNHNV and YYDKDF (reference sequence). With 1 base clipped from V and 3 bases from J, the junction kept 2 bases outside the gene matches. The same sample was also used in a study of human thymus T cells. As reported in that work: Resections obtained during corrective heart surgery supplied the thymus tissue. Among thymic and blood repertoires, usage of V and J genes appeared biased.

The clonotype originates from a boy younger than two with a congenital heart defect. Sequencing was performed on thymocytes. This chain uses TRBV15 with TRBJ2-2; the match to TRBD1 covers 10 bases. CDR3 sequence reads: CATSRATGGDTGELFF. In DNA, the CDR3 is TGTGCCACCAGCAGAGCGACAGGGGGCGACACCGGGGAGCTGTTTTTT.